This T cell receptor beta chain was captured in a study of CD8+CD57+ T cells in acquired aplastic anemia (dated by TCRdb to between 2017 and 2018). Study-level background: A mean of 3.2 ug of DNA, ranging from about 0.2 to 27.4 ug, was extracted from sorted CD4+ and CD8+ cells. An average of approximately 9.8 million reads for CD4+ cells and 11.0 million reads for CD8+ cells was obtained from healthy donor samples. The investigation overall reported the following: Between patients and healthy controls, no significant difference in CD8+ Simpson's diversity was found (P=0.060). Roughly 30 CD8+ CDR3 sequences were found to be shared between patients and controls, but these sequences appeared to be highly expressed in patients and within the immunodominant clones of the patients.

From the cysteine up to the phenylalanine, the CDR3 has a length of 13 residues. Only CDR3 DNA is held: 39 bases, read in frame from base 1. The CDR1 and CDR2 encoded by the germline V gene are SGHRS and YFSETQ. Unmatched junction bases come to 5, with V trimmed by 5 bases and J by 3 bases. Genomic DNA was used as template for profiling of TCR beta VDJ combinations and CDR3 sequences. An Illumina HiSeq 2000 was used for TCR repertoire sequencing. In the paper's pipeline: TRBV/TRBJ rearrangement plots, CDR3 size and DJ length profiles, and Simpson's diversity index were used to evaluate the repertoires. The most abundant DNA sequence in the deep sequencing data was taken as the immunodominant clone. CDR3 amino acid sequences were screened for sharing across subjects and were compared with published repertoires and the VDJdb database. The public reads were run again by TCRdb, first through fastp at Q25 and then through MiXCR, and only productive beta chains were kept. Entries are consolidated by CDR3 protein sequence, retaining the most common genes and DNA. The V and J calls shown here were made by TCRdb, not taken from the authors' results. Counted in this sample were about 48,000 distinct CDR3 sequences; about two thirds of them appeared once. Roughly 34% of the sample comes from the top ten.

For this clonotype: What antigen it recognizes has not been identified. No qualities accompany the bases; no much larger clone lies one base away.

The study deep-sequenced TCR repertoires of sorted CD4+ and CD8+ blood T cells from severe aplastic anemia patients and healthy subjects. Ficoll-Paque density gradient centrifugation was used to isolate peripheral blood mononuclear cells. Before DNA was extracted, CD4+ and CD8+ T cells were sorted using either FACS or magnetic beads. The sequenced sample was sorted CD4+, CD8+, or CD8+CD57+ T cells (not recorded which) from PBMCs. This receptor chain uses TRBV5-1 and TRBJ2-7; 7 central bases correspond to TRBD1. The sequence was obtained from a human donor in good health, serving as a control. The CDR3 corresponds to CASSRDRVYEQYF. The DNA reads as follows: TGCGCCAGCAGTCGGGACAGAGTCTACGAGCAGTACTTC.